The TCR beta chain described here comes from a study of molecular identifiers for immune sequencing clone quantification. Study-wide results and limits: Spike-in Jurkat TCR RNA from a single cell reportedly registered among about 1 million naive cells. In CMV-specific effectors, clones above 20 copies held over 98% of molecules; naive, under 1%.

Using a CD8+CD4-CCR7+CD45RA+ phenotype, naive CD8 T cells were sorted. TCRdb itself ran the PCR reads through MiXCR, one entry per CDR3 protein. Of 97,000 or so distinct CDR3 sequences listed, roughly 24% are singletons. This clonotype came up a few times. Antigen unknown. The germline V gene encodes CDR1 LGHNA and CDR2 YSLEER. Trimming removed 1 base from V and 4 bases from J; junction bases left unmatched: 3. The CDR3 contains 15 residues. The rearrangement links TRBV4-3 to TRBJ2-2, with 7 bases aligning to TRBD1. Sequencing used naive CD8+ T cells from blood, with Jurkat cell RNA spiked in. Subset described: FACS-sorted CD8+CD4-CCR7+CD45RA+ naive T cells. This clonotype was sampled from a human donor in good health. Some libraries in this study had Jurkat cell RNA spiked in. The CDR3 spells CASSQGQGPTGELFF. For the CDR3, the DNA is TGCGCCAGCAGCCAAGGACAGGGCCCCACCGGGGAGCTGTTTTTT.